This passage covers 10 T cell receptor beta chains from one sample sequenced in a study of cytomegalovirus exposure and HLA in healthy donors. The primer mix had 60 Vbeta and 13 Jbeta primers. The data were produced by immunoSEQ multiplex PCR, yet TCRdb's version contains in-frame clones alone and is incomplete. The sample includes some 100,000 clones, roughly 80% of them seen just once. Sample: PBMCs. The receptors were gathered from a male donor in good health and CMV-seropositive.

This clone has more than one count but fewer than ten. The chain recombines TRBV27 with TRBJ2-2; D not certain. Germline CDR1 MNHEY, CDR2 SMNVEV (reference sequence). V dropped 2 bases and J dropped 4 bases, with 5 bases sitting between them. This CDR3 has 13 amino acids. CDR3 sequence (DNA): TGTGCCAGCAGTTTACATCCCACCGGGGAGCTGTTTTTT. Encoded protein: CASSLHPTGELFF.

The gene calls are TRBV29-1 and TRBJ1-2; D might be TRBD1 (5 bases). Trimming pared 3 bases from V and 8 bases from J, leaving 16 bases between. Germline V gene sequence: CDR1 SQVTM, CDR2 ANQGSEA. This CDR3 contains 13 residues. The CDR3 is CSVEGRGVEGYTF. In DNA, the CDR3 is TGCAGCGTTGAGGGGAGGGGAGTTGAGGGCTACACCTTC.

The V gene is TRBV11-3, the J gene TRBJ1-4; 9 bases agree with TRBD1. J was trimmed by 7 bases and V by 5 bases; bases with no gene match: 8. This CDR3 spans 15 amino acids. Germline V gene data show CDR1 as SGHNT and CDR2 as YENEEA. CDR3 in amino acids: CASSPRTGVREKLFF. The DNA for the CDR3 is TGTGCCAGCAGCCCGCGGACAGGGGTTCGTGAAAAACTGTTTTTT.

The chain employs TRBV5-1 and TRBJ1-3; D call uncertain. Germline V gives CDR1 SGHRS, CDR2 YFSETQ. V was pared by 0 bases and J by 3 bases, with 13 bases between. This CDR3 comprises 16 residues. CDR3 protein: CASSLAWEEGGNTIYF. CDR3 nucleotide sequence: TGCGCCAGCAGCTTGGCCTGGGAGGAAGGTGGAAACACCATATATTTT.

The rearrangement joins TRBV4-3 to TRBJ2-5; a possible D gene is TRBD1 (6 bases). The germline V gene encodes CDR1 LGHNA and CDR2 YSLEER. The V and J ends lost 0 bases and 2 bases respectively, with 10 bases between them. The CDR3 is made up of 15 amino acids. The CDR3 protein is CASSQDGRGQETQYF. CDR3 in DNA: TGCGCCAGCAGCCAAGATGGCAGGGGACAAGAGACCCAGTACTTC.

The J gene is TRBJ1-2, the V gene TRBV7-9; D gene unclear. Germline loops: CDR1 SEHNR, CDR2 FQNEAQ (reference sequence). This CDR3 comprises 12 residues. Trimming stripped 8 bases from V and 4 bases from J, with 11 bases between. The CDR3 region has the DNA TGTGCCAGCCAGCGCGCCGGCTATGGCTACACCTTC. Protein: CASQRAGYGYTF.

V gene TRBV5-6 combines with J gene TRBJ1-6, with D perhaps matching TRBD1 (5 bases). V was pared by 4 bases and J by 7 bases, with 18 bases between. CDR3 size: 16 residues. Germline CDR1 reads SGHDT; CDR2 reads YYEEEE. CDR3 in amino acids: CASSLGTGTLNSPLHF. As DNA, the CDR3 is TGTGCCAGCAGCCTGGGTACCGGGACTTTGAATTCACCCCTCCACTTT.

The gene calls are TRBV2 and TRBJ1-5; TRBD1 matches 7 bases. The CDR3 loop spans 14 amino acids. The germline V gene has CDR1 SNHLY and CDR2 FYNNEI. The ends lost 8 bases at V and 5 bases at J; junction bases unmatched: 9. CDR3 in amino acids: CASATDRIDQPQHF. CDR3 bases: TGTGCCAGCGCCACGGACAGGATCGATCAGCCCCAGCATTTT.

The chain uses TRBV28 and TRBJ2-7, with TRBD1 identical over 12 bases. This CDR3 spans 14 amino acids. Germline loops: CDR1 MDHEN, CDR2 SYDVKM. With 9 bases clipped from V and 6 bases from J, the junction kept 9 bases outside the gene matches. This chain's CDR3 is CASRPGQGASEQYF. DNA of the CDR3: TGTGCCAGTCGTCCGGGACAGGGGGCCTCCGAGCAGTACTTC.

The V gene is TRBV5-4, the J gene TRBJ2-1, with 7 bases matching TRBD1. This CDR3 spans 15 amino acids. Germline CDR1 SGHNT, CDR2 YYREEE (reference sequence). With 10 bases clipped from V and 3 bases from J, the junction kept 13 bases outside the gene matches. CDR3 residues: CADGPPDRSYNEQFF. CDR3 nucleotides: TGTGCCGATGGTCCCCCGGACAGGAGCTACAATGAGCAGTTCTTC.